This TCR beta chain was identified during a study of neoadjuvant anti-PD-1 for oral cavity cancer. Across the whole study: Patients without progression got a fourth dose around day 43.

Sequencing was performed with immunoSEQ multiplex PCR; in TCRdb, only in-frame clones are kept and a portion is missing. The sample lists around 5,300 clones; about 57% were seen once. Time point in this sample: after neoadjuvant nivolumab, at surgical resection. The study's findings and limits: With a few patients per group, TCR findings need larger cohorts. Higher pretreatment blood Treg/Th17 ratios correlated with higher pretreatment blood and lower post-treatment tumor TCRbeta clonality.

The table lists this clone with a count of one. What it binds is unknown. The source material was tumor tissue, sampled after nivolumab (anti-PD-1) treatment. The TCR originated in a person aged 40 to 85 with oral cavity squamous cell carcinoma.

The CDR3 coding sequence is TGTGCCACCGGCTCCTACGAGCAGTACTTC. It specifies CATGSYEQYF. V usage is TRBV28 and J usage is TRBJ2-7; D unresolved. CDR3 length: 10 residues. Per the germline V gene, CDR1 is MDHEN and CDR2 is SYDVKM. The V and J ends lost 10 bases and 0 bases respectively, with 4 bases between them.